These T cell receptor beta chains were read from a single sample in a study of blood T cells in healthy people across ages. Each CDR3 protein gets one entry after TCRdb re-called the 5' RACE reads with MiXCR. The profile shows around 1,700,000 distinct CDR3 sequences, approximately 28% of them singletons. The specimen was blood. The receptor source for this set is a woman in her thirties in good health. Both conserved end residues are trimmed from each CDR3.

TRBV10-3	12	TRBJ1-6	AISESARNSPLH
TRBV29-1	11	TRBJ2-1	SALTGSSYEQF
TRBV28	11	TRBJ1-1	AGRPRTGFGAF
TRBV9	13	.	VSSVESSGSYEQY
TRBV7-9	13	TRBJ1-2	ASSLGTSANYGYT
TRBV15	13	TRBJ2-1	ATSRQRTSWGEQF
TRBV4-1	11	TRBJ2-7	ASSQAHTYEQY
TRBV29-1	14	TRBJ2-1	SVRGRGQGSYNGQF
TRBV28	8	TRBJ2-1	ASGGGEQF
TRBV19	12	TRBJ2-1	ASSIGRASNEQF
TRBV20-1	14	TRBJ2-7	SASQGLAGGNNEQY
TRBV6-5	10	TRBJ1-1	ASFHRNREAF
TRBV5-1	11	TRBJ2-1	ASSGLNYNEQF
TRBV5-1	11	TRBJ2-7	ASTRTGEGEQY
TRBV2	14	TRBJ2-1	ASRTGTSGAYNEQF
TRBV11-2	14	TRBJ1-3	ASSLLPPQVANTIY
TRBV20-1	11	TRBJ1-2	SAPRRDSLGYT
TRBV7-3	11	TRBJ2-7	ASSLILVNEQY
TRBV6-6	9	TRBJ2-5	ASKGAETQY
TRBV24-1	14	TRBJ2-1	ATSDRTSGSRNEQF
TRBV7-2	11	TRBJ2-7	ASSFQSLGEQY
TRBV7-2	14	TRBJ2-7	ASSTATSGSSYEQY
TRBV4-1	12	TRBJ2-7	ASSQVGQGYEQY
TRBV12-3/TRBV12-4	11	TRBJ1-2	ASSPTQPYGYT
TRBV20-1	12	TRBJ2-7	SARDLNRGYEQY
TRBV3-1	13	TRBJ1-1	ASSQVSQTHTEAF
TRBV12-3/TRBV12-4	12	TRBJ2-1	ASSLVNPGGEQF
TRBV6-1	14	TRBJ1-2	ASSEPDRERRLGYT
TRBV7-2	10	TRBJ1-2	ASSSSPYGYT
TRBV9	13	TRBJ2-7	ASSVGASDPYEQY
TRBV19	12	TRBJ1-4	ASSRQAPTEKLF
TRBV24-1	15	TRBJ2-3	ATSAPTGAGWTDTQY
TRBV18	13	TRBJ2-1	ASRGGTGFSDEQF
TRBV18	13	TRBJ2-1	ASSPFLQGNNEQF
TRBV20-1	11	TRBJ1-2	SARDRSRVGYT
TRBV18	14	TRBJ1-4	ASSGGQGHLNEKLF
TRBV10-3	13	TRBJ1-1	AISERGAGGAEAF
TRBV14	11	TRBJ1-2	ASSGERGYGYT
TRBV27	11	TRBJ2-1	ASSLKGPRAQF
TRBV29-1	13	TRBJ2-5	SVWASGTPQETQY
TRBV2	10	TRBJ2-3	ASRGLSDTQY
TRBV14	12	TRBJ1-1	ASSHRQGGAEAF
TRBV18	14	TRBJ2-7	ASSGGSGTISYEQY
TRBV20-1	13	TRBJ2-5	SARAGTGVGETQY
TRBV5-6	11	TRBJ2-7	ASSLGPTGEQY
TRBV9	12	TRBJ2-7	ASSVAQQSYEQY
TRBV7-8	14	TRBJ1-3	ASSLALQHSGNTIY
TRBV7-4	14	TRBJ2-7	ASSLAPAPRGSEQY
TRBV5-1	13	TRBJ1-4	ASSRIRGRNEKLF
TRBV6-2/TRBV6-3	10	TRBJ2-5	ASTNWQETQY
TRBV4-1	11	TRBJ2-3	ASSQLVADTQY
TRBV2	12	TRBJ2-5	ASSEYSEQETQY
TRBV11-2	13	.	ASSLSGSGTYEQY